Below, 22 T cell receptor beta chains from the same sample are listed, as sequenced in a study of blood T cell repertoires in COVID-19 (dated by TCRdb to about 2020). Receptors were amplified or captured by the immunoSEQ multiplex PCR assay. TCRdb provides this immuneACCESS table in a form limited to in-frame rearrangements. Some clones are lacking; in checked studies, under half of them reflect an unresolved V gene, and why the rest are absent is not known. A total of roughly 100,000 clones appear in this sample, almost 90% of them only once. The top ten constitute about 2% of the sample. Material for sequencing was peripheral blood. The source of these receptors is a man in his fifties or sixties with COVID-19, enrolled during active disease.

Comments on this clone: Mismatch with germline at one junction end may stem from a read error. The V call is TRBV7-2, the J call TRBJ1-6, with D possibly TRBD1 on 5 matching bases. The CDR3 consists of 14 residues. Germline V gene sequence: CDR1 SGHTA, CDR2 FQGNSA. This CDR3 is CANSGQVPGLPLHF. The CDR3 DNA follows: TGTGCCAACAGCGGACAAGTGCCTGGTTTGCCCCTCCACTTT.

The chain is built from TRBV6-2 or TRBV6-3 and TRBJ2-7, with 7 bases matching TRBD1. V was pared by 1 base and J by 2 bases, with 8 bases of the junction left unmatched. Germline CDR1 and CDR2: MNHEY and SVGEGT. The CDR3 contains 16 residues. CDR3 sequence: CASSYLGQSPTYEQYF. CDR3 in DNA: TGTGCCAGCAGTTACTTGGGACAGTCTCCCACCTACGAGCAGTACTTC.

Only a few counts were recorded for this clone. The genes are TRBV11-2 and TRBJ2-1; D may be TRBD2 (6 bases). Trimming stripped 4 bases from V and 0 bases from J, with 10 bases between. CDR3 size: 15 residues. Per germline, CDR1 SGHAT and CDR2 FQNNGV. Here the CDR3 reads CASSSGGLSYNEQFF. The CDR3 coding sequence is TGTGCCAGCAGCTCCGGGGGACTCTCCTACAATGAGCAGTTCTTC.

This rearrangement joins TRBV19 to TRBJ2-2, with 9 bases aligning to TRBD1. J was trimmed by 1 base and V by 0 bases; bases with no gene match: 3. The length of the CDR3 is 17 residues. Germline V CDR1 and CDR2: LNHDA, SQIVND (reference sequence). This CDR3 is CASSIDRTGVNTGELFF. The CDR3 DNA follows: TGTGCCAGTAGTATAGACCGGACAGGGGTGAACACCGGGGAGCTGTTTTTT.

This rearrangement joins TRBV6-6 to TRBJ1-2; no clear D. The CDR3 totals 14 residues. V shed 2 bases and J shed 8 bases, with 15 bases lying between them. Germline V CDR1 and CDR2: MNHNY, SVGAGI (reference sequence). This chain's CDR3 is CASSYRAAGGGYTF. CDR3 nucleotide sequence: TGTGCCAGCAGTTACAGGGCCGCCGGAGGAGGCTACACCTTC.

The J gene is TRBJ1-1, the V gene TRBV6-1; perhaps TRBD1 as D (6 bases). The CDR3 runs to 14 residues. In germline, CDR1 is MNHNS, CDR2 SASEGT. Trimming removed 2 bases from V and 5 bases from J, with 12 bases in between. The CDR3 reads CASSERGGGTEAFF. The CDR3 DNA follows: TGTGCCAGCAGTGAACGAGGGGGAGGGACTGAAGCTTTCTTT.

The gene calls are TRBV9 and TRBJ1-6; D is perhaps TRBD1 (6 bases). The CDR3 length is 14 residues. Trimming pared 5 bases from V and 9 bases from J, leaving 15 bases between. Germline V gene sequence: CDR1 SGDLS, CDR2 YYNGEE. The CDR3 reads CASRAGTMVSPLHF. The CDR3 coding sequence is TGTGCCAGCAGGGCCGGGACAATGGTTTCACCCCTCCACTTT.

The V and J genes are TRBV5-8 and TRBJ1-4, with TRBD1 matching 8 bases. Germline lookup yields CDR1 SGHTS and CDR2 YDEGEE. The CDR3 covers 15 residues. J gave up 5 bases and V 4 bases, and 7 bases lay outside the gene matches. The CDR3 sequence: CASSRRQGANEKLFF. The CDR3 DNA sequence: TGTGCCAGCAGCCGGCGGCAGGGGGCAAATGAAAAACTGTTTTTT.

This chain connects TRBV6-5 to TRBJ2-1; 15 positions match TRBD2. The germline CDR1 and CDR2 sequences are MNHEY and SVGAGI. The V segment lost 2 bases and the J segment 7 bases; nucleotides outside the gene matches: 3. This CDR3 comprises 16 residues. CDR3 sequence: CASSYTGLAGGNEQFF. The CDR3 DNA reads TGTGCCAGCAGTTACACCGGACTAGCGGGGGGGAATGAGCAGTTCTTC.

The chain carries TRBV7-9 and TRBJ1-2; D is unresolved. V lost 5 bases to trimming and J lost 3 bases, with 16 bases between them. From germline, CDR1 is SEHNR and CDR2 FQNEAQ (reference sequence). This CDR3 region has 15 residues. CDR3 residues: CASSPGWDIDYGYTF. The CDR3 DNA reads TGTGCCAGCAGCCCGGGATGGGATATCGACTATGGCTACACCTTC.

J is TRBJ1-6 and V is TRBV6-1, with D hard to call. V was clipped by 1 base and J by 4 bases, with 8 bases between them. CDR3 length equals 15 residues. Germline loops: CDR1 MNHNS, CDR2 SASEGT. CDR3 amino acids: CASSEGGLYNSPLHF. The CDR3 DNA reads as TGTGCCAGCAGTGAAGGTGGCCTTTATAATTCACCCCTCCACTTT.

V is TRBV24-1 and J is TRBJ1-2; 10 nucleotides match TRBD1. The CDR3 has 17 residues. Germline CDR1 KGHDR, CDR2 SFDVKD. The V segment lost 4 bases and the J segment 6 bases; nucleotides outside the gene matches: 13. This chain's CDR3 is CATSDPLAGTGEDGYTF. In nucleotides, the CDR3 is TGTGCCACCAGTGACCCACTGGCGGGGACAGGGGAGGATGGCTACACCTTC.

The chain is built from TRBV27 and TRBJ2-7; 7 bases map to TRBD1. This CDR3 has 13 residues. CDR1 MNHEY and CDR2 SMNVEV come from the germline V gene (reference sequence). Trimming cost V 5 bases and J 4 bases; bases outside gene matches: 5. The CDR3 nucleotides read TGTGCCAGCAGTACCGGACAGGTATACGAGCAGTACTTC. Protein sequence: CASSTGQVYEQYF.

V and J are TRBV29-1 and TRBJ2-7, with a weak D call TRBD1 (7 bases). This CDR3 is built from 12 residues. The germline V gene has CDR1 SQVTM and CDR2 ANQGSEA. Between the trimmed V and J ends, which lost 5 bases and 3 bases, there was a span of 11 bases. The CDR3 region has the DNA TGCAGCGTTCGACAGGGAGGCTACGAGCAGTACTTC. It specifies CSVRQGGYEQYF.

The chain joins TRBV27 to TRBJ1-5, with a weak D call TRBD1 (6 bases). This CDR3 region has 16 residues. With 5 bases removed from V and 0 bases from J, the gap between germline ends came to 14 bases. Germline lookup yields CDR1 MNHEY and CDR2 SMNVEV (reference sequence). CDR3 nucleotide sequence: TGTGCCAGCAGTCCAGGGGCCCCATATAGCAATCAGCCCCAGCATTTT. Translated, it gives CASSPGAPYSNQPQHF.

The chain joins TRBV28 to TRBJ1-1, with D possibly TRBD1 on 6 matching bases. This CDR3 has 13 residues. Trimming shortened V by 6 bases and J by 7 bases, and 15 bases separated the two germline ends. Germline assignment: CDR1 MDHEN and CDR2 SYDVKM. The chain's CDR3 is CASSGRTVSEAFF. CDR3 sequence (DNA): TGTGCCAGCAGCGGTAGGACAGTTAGTGAAGCTTTCTTT.

The chain joins TRBV12-3 or TRBV12-4 to TRBJ1-6; D is possibly TRBD1 (5 bases). The V end lost 8 bases, the J end lost 5 bases, and 10 bases lay between the germline ends. The CDR3 has 13 amino acids. The CDR3 loop reads CASEKGDNSPLHF. Written as DNA, the CDR3 is TGTGCCAGCGAGAAAGGGGATAATTCACCCCTCCACTTT.

The V call is TRBV4-2, the J call TRBJ2-5; TRBD2 is a possible D gene (6 bases). This CDR3 is 15 amino acids long. V was shortened by 0 bases and J by 5 bases, with 13 bases between the two germline ends. The V gene's germline CDR1 is LGHNA and CDR2 YNFKEQ. CDR3 DNA sequence: TGTGCCAGCAGCCAAGAGCTGACTAGTTGGGAGACCCAGTACTTC. This gives the protein CASSQELTSWETQYF.

The J gene is TRBJ2-7, the V gene TRBV7-9; tentatively, D is TRBD1 (6 bases). Trimming stripped 5 bases from V and 2 bases from J, with 13 bases between. The CDR3 covers 14 residues. CDR1 is SEHNR and CDR2 is FQNEAQ in the germline V gene (reference sequence). The CDR3 DNA is TGTGCCAGCAGCAAAACGACAGGTACCTACGAGCAGTACTTC. It translates to CASSKTTGTYEQYF.

The chain is built from TRBV7-2 and TRBJ1-2; D is uncertain. This CDR3 is 13 amino acids long. V was cut by 1 base and J by 4 bases, with 7 bases left in between. Germline V gene sequence: CDR1 SGHTA, CDR2 FQGNSA. CDR3 residues: CASSLGGFYGYTF. The CDR3 coding sequence is TGTGCCAGCAGCTTAGGAGGGTTCTATGGCTACACCTTC.

The chain employs TRBV19 and TRBJ1-2, with 11 nucleotides matching TRBD1. The CDR3 has 15 residues. Unmatched junction bases numbered 9, after V lost 7 bases and J lost 5 bases. Per the germline V gene, CDR1 is LNHDA and CDR2 is SQIVND (reference sequence). The CDR3 DNA sequence: TGTGCCAGTACCCTAGGGACAGGGGGGAAATATGGCTACACCTTC. It is translated as CASTLGTGGKYGYTF.

This chain links TRBV7-2 with TRBJ2-3; TRBD2 aligns across 7 bases. J gave up 6 bases and V 4 bases, and 13 bases lay outside the gene matches. In germline, CDR1 is SGHTA, CDR2 FQGNSA. The CDR3 has 16 residues. In DNA form, the CDR3 reads TGTGCCAGCAGCTCGCGGGCTAGCGGCCTTGGGGATACGCAGTATTTT. This gives the protein CASSSRASGLGDTQYF.